The 15 T cell receptor beta chains below all came from one sample that was sequenced in a study of blood T cells in healthy people across ages. It was with a sample-barcoded 5' primer and a J-beta primer mix that a second PCR of about 6 to 11 cycles was run. TCRdb re-analysed the 5' RACE reads in MiXCR, keeping a single row per CDR3 protein. The repertoire holds roughly 1,500,000 distinct CDR3 sequences, with roughly 30% as singletons. Sequencing was carried out using blood. Receptors were obtained from a woman between 25 and 40 years old in good health.

This clonotype has only a few counts. CDR3 region: CASSQDVVDRVGSYEQYF. DNA of the CDR3: TGCGCCAGCAGCCAAGACGTCGTGGACCGGGTGGGTTCCTACGAGCAGTACTTC. This chain links TRBV4-1 with TRBJ2-7; D not resolved. CDR1 MGHRA and CDR2 YSYEKL come from the germline V gene. V lost 0 bases to trimming and J lost 1 base, with 19 bases between them. This CDR3 has 18 amino acids.

The V and J genes are TRBV28 and TRBJ2-1; D call uncertain. The germline V and J ends were trimmed by 5 bases and 13 bases, with 6 bases remaining between them. Looked up from germline, CDR1 is MDHEN and CDR2 is SYDVKM. This CDR3 has 9 residues. This chain's CDR3 is CASSQVQFF. CDR3 DNA sequence: TGTGCCAGCAGTCAAGTCCAGTTCTTC. Looking up the rest from reference TRBV28 and TRBJ2-1 gives the full variable domain: DVKVTQSSRYLVKRTGEKVFLECVQDMDHENMFWYRQDPGLGLRLIYFSYDVKMKEKGDIPEGYSVSREKKERFSLILESASTNQTSMYLCASSQVQFFGPGTRLTVL.

The V and J genes are TRBV7-6 and TRBJ2-5, with 9 bases identical to TRBD2. V was pared by 2 bases and J by 3 bases, with 7 bases of the junction left unmatched. The CDR3 sequence is 16 residues long. Looked up from germline, CDR1 is SGHVS and CDR2 is FNYEAQ. This CDR3 is CASSLRGGGAKETQYF. The CDR3, as DNA: TGTGCCAGCAGCTTACGGGGCGGGGGGGCGAAAGAGACCCAGTACTTC.

The table lists this clonotype with a few counts. This rearrangement joins TRBV3-1 to TRBJ2-5; D may be TRBD1 (5 bases). Germline CDR1 reads LGHDT; CDR2 reads YNNKEL (reference sequence). The CDR3 totals 16 residues. V dropped 4 bases and J dropped 1 base, with 16 bases sitting between them. CDR3 bases: TGTGCCAGCAGCCCCACATTCGGACAATCCCAAGAGACCCAGTACTTC. Its protein product is CASSPTFGQSQETQYF.

This clonotype occurred a few times. CDR3: CASSYSTSGGPTDTQYF. In DNA form, the CDR3 reads TGTGCCAGCAGTTACTCGACTAGCGGGGGGCCCACAGATACGCAGTATTTT. The chain combines TRBV6-2 or TRBV6-3 with TRBJ2-3; 13 bases match TRBD2. Trimming cost V 0 bases and J 2 bases; bases outside gene matches: 2. Germline assignment: CDR1 MNHEY and CDR2 SVGEGT. CDR3 length: 17 amino acids.

This chain connects TRBV20-1 to TRBJ2-7, with D perhaps given as TRBD1 or TRBD2 (6 bases each). The end of the DNA is better explained by TRBJ2-5, so the J call may be wrong. Germline V gene lookup returns CDR1 DFQATT and CDR2 SNEGSKA (reference sequence). The CDR3 is 13 residues long. CDR3 coding DNA: TGCAGTGCTAGTCGGGGGCCACGGGAGACCCAGTACTTC. Residues: CSASRGPRETQYF.

The chain couples TRBV3-1 to TRBJ2-4; D is unclear. Germline V CDR1 and CDR2: LGHDT, YNNKEL (reference sequence). This CDR3 has 15 residues. The germline V and J ends were trimmed by 1 base and 0 bases, with 7 bases remaining between them. The CDR3 here is CASSQGTLAKNIQYF. CDR3 coding DNA: TGTGCCAGCAGCCAAGGGACGTTAGCCAAAAACATTCAGTACTTC.

A remark on this clonotype: A read error is likely, as this CDR3 ends without the conserved phenylalanine or tryptophan. J is TRBJ1-4 and V is TRBV7-2, with D possibly matching TRBD1 (5 bases). V dropped 7 bases and J dropped 7 bases, with 19 bases sitting between them. CDR3 size: 15 residues. CDR1 and CDR2 from the germline V gene are SGHTA and FQGNSA. CDR3 nucleotides: TGTGCCAGCACCATGGGGAGGGGCCGTGGTGAAAAACTGTTTTAT. This codes for CASTMGRGRGEKLFY.

There are a few counts of this clonotype. This chain links TRBV12-3 or TRBV12-4 with TRBJ1-6; weak D call: TRBD1 (5 bases). V shed 6 bases and J shed 1 base, with 16 bases lying between them. The CDR3 consists of 17 residues. The CDR3 DNA is TGTGCCAGCAGGGTTCTATCGGGGGGTTCCTATAATTCACCCCTCCACTTT. Its protein product is CASRVLSGGSYNSPLHF.

The chain couples TRBV20-1 to TRBJ2-5; TRBD1 might be the D (5 bases). CDR1 is DFQATT and CDR2 is SNEGSKA in the germline V gene (reference sequence). Trimming removed 0 bases from V and 1 base from J, with 12 bases in between. The CDR3 spans 15 residues. CDR3 sequence (DNA): TGCAGTGCTAGAGACAGGGTAGGGTCCCAAGAGACCCAGTACTTC. Translating gives CSARDRVGSQETQYF.

Details on this clonotype: This may arise from a read error, as a much more abundant clone is one base away. The chain links TRBV29-1 to TRBJ2-1; D gene uncertain. Germline V gene sequence: CDR1 SQVTM, CDR2 ANQGSEA. V lost 4 bases and J 9 bases, leaving 13 bases between the germline ends. This CDR3 has 12 residues. This CDR3 is CSVGPETGEQFF. CDR3 DNA: TGCAGCGTTGGCCCTGAGACTGGTGAGCAGTTCTTC.

The chain joins TRBV6-1 to TRBJ2-7; D gene ambiguous. The CDR3 has 12 amino acids. The germline V gene has CDR1 MNHNS and CDR2 SASEGT. CDR3 DNA sequence: TGTGCTCAGGACCGGGTGTCCTACGAGCAGTACTTC. Residues: CAQDRVSYEQYF.

The chain employs TRBV11-2 and TRBJ2-7, with TRBD2 matching 11 bases. V gave up 5 bases and J gave up 10 bases; unmatched junction bases: 16. The germline V gene encodes CDR1 SGHAT and CDR2 FQNNGV. There are 16 residues in the CDR3. The CDR3: CASSPRLAGPQEIQYF. In DNA form, the CDR3 reads TGTGCCAGCAGCCCCAGACTAGCGGGGCCCCAAGAGATCCAGTACTTC.

The chain combines TRBV15 with TRBJ1-5, with TRBD1 matching over 7 bases. The trim removed 4 bases at V and 0 bases at J, leaving 12 bases unmatched. The CDR3 totals 18 residues. CDR1 and CDR2 (germline): LNHNV, YYDKDF (reference sequence). DNA of the CDR3: TGTGCCACCAGCACTTCACTCGGGGACAGCTCTAGCAATCAGCCCCAGCATTTT. Translation gives CATSTSLGDSSSNQPQHF.

The chain carries TRBV24-1 and TRBJ1-5; TRBD1 might be the D (6 bases). This CDR3 spans 15 amino acids. Germline loops: CDR1 KGHDR, CDR2 SFDVKD. The ends were cut back, 2 bases at V and 3 bases at J, with 10 bases in the middle. The CDR3 coding sequence is TGTGCCACCAGTGATTCCAGGGGTTCCAATCAGCCCCAGCATTTT. Encoded protein: CATSDSRGSNQPQHF.